The entry below gives a single TCR beta chain sequence along with its context. Its antigen is still unknown. No base-level quality is on record; no much larger clone is a single base apart. TCRbeta CDR3 regions were amplified from genomic DNA using the immunoSEQ Assay, a bias-controlled multiplex PCR. The original methods were these. The number of nucleated cells in each sample was estimated from the amplification of reference gene primers within the assay. To quantify the absolute abundance of each unique TCRbeta CDR3 rearrangement, sequence reads were collapsed and filtered. For each sample, productive Simpson clonality was calculated as the square root of Simpson's diversity index across productive rearrangements. TCRdb holds this immuneACCESS table with in-frame rearrangements only. Some clones are missing; in checked studies, unresolved V genes explain under half, and the rest has no known cause. The V and J calls and clone size were taken over from that table, and D and trimming were inferred from the DNA. For this sample there are approximately 61,000 clones; 75% to 90% appear just once. Roughly 15% of the sample rests with the top ten.

These data come from a study of blood T cell repertoires in COVID-19 (dated by TCRdb to the early 2020s). Describing the broader study: Samples covering the acute and convalescent phases of COVID-19 were provided by collaborators in the United States, Italy and Spain. The material from the prospective study consisted of cDNA or gDNA derived from T cells, B-cell-depleted T cells, or PBMCs. Subjects who had been exposed to COVID-19, were actively infected with it, or had recovered from it provided the deeply sampled blood TCRbeta repertoires that made up the dataset. The repertoires were made available in a free public database intended to serve as a resource for research on the immune response to SARS-CoV-2. Samples were obtained from the ongoing ImmuneRACE study (first 160 participants) and from over a thousand subjects provided by 6 global collaborators. Sample metadata almost always included a de-identified subject ID, COVID-19 status, age in years and sex. Where available, HLA class I and class II types were taken from metadata supplied by the sample provider and were not determined by assay-based typing. General study outcomes and caveats: The amount of clinical and demographic metadata varied by source and participant and was provided uncurated.

The CDR3 contains 14 residues, cysteine and phenylalanine counted. Only CDR3 DNA is held: 42 bases, read in frame from base 1. From a lookup of the germline V gene (reference sequence), CDR1 and CDR2 are LGHDT and YNNKEL. Relative to germline, V is 4 bases shorter and J is 2 bases shorter, with 8 bases between their ends. The collaborating institutions used their own protocols to collect whole blood in K2EDTA tubes. Collaborator samples were shipped for TCRbeta analysis as frozen whole blood, isolated PBMCs, or DNA extracted from either sample type. Sequenced input: peripheral blood. The V and J genes are TRBV3-1 (or the pseudogene TRBV3-2) and TRBJ1-4, with no confidently assigned D gene. The sequence derives from a human donor in a cohort sampled during active COVID-19. The CDR3 protein is CASSLRGTNEKLFF. The nucleotide sequence reads as follows: TGTGCCAGCAGCCTCCGGGGTACTAATGAAAAACTGTTTTTT.